Sequencing of this TCR beta chain was carried out in a study of T cells in Graves' hyperthyroidism and ophthalmopathy. This CDR3 comprises 13 residues. Trimming removed 4 bases at V and 2 bases at J, with 9 bases between. In germline, CDR1 is SGHRS, CDR2 YFSETQ. This clonotype was detected many times. PBMCs were obtained from approximately 10 ml fresh peripheral blood. Amplification of TCR beta CDR3 regions used RNA as the template. The primer set for the first-round RT-PCR of the TCR CDR3 was HTBI. TCRdb reprocessed the multiplex PCR reads with MiXCR, giving one entry per CDR3 protein. The sample contains around 800,000 distinct CDR3 sequences, roughly 37% of which appear only once.

The TCR comes from a man between 18 and 29 years old with Graves' hyperthyroidism. The sample was blood. The chain links TRBV5-1 to TRBJ1-1, with unresolved D. The CDR3 loop is CASSRDLNTEAFF. As DNA, the CDR3 is TGCGCCAGCAGCCGCGATCTCAACACTGAAGCTTTCTTT.